The 5 T cell receptor beta chains reported below all come from one sample, sequenced in a study of T cells after yellow fever vaccination. One entry per CDR3 protein results from TCRdb running MiXCR on the 5' RACE reads. The sample lists about 220,000 distinct CDR3 sequences; about 3% were seen once. The specimen comprised CD4+ T cells sorted from PBMCs, sampled 10 days after the yellow fever booster vaccination. The source of these receptors is a man aged 18 to 30 who received the YFV17D yellow fever vaccine.

This clonotype was picked up many times. This chain's CDR3 is CASSKGGLAGSGTQYF. As DNA, the CDR3 is TGTGCCAGCAGCAAAGGGGGACTAGCGGGGAGCGGGACCCAGTACTTC. V gene TRBV7-3 combines with J gene TRBJ2-5, with TRBD2 identical over 13 bases. Trimming removed 5 bases from V and 7 bases from J; junction bases left unmatched: 10. This CDR3 has 16 residues. Germline V gene data show CDR1 as SGHTA and CDR2 as FQGTGA.

This clonotype came up many times. This chain joins TRBV6-5 and TRBJ1-4; TRBD1 might be the D (5 bases). Trimming cost V 0 bases and J 8 bases, with 19 bases left between them. Germline-derived CDR1 and CDR2 are MNHEY and SVGAGI. The CDR3 loop spans 17 amino acids. As DNA, the CDR3 is TGTGCCAGCAGTTACTCATCCCCGTCAGGGTGGAAGGAAAAACTGTTTTTT. Protein product: CASSYSSPSGWKEKLFF.

The rearrangement uses TRBV12-3 or TRBV12-4 and TRBJ2-5, with D tentatively TRBD1 or TRBD2 (7 bases each). The CDR3 length is 14 residues. Trimming left V 7 bases short and J 5 bases short, with 17 bases between. The CDR3 spells CASNPQGGPETQYF. In nucleotides, the CDR3 is TGTGCCAGCAATCCTCAGGGGGGGCCGGAGACCCAGTACTTC.

This chain links TRBV5-1 with TRBJ2-6; D gene uncertain. V dropped 0 bases and J dropped 2 bases, with 18 bases sitting between them. Germline CDR1 and CDR2: SGHRS and YFSETQ. The CDR3 spans 19 residues. CDR3 in DNA: TGCGCCAGCAGCTTGGTCCCAAGGGCGGCCAGCCCTGGGGCCAACGTCCTGACTTTC. Translating it yields CASSLVPRAASPGANVLTF.

This clonotype was seen many times. V gene TRBV5-1 combines with J gene TRBJ2-2; TRBD1 or TRBD2 may be the D gene (5 bases each). The germline V and J ends were trimmed by 4 bases and 6 bases, with 19 bases remaining between them. CDR3 length: 16 amino acids. Germline V gene lookup returns CDR1 SGHRS and CDR2 YFSETQ. This chain's CDR3 is CASSIHRDPRAGELFF. The CDR3 nucleotides are TGCGCCAGCAGCATTCACCGGGACCCTCGGGCCGGGGAGCTGTTTTTT.